One and the same sample provided the 3 T cell receptor beta chains below, sequenced in a study of blood T cells in healthy people across ages. A J-beta primer mix and a sample-barcoded 5' primer were used in a second PCR of about 7 to 12 cycles. TCRdb reanalysed the 5' RACE reads using MiXCR and keeps one entry per CDR3 protein. The table lists approximately 820,000 distinct CDR3 sequences, roughly 44% of them singletons. The sample consisted of blood. These receptors all stem from a man between 60 and 70 years old in good health.

The chain combines TRBV15 with TRBJ2-2; D may be TRBD1 (5 bases). Germline CDR1 is LNHNV and CDR2 is YYDKDF (reference sequence). This CDR3 has 15 residues. V lost 1 base and J lost 4, with 10 bases in between. CDR3 amino acids: CATSRGLTGTGELFF. The CDR3 bases are TGTGCCACCAGCAGAGGCCTCACAGGCACCGGGGAGCTGTTTTTT.

This clonotype was observed once. The germline gene is not matched at one end of the junction; a read error may be the cause. The J gene is TRBJ2-7, the V gene TRBV5-1; D perhaps matches TRBD1 (6 bases). The CDR3 length is 14 residues. Germline V gives CDR1 SGHRS, CDR2 YFSETQ. CDR3 nucleotides: TGCGCCGGCAGCTTGGGGACCTCCAGGGGCGAGCAGTACTTC. Amino acids: CAGSLGTSRGEQYF.

This clonotype appeared a few times. V usage is TRBV4-1 and J usage is TRBJ1-1; TRBD1 is a possible D gene (5 bases). Germline values: CDR1 MGHRA, CDR2 YSYEKL. CDR3 length equals 16 residues. V was pared by 1 base and J by 0 bases, with 12 bases between. The chain's CDR3 is CASSQGQILMNTEAFF. The CDR3 coding sequence is TGCGCCAGCAGCCAAGGACAGATACTTATGAACACTGAAGCTTTCTTT.